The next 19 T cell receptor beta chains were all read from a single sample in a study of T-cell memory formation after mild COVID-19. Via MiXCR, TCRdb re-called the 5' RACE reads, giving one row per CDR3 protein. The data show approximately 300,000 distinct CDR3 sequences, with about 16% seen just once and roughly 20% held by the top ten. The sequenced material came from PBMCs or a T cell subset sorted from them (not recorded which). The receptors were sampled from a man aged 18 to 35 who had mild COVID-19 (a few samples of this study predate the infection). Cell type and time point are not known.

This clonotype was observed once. As DNA, the CDR3 is TGTGCCAGCAGTGAAGCGGGACAGGCTAGAGGCTCCTATAATTCACCCCTCCACTTT. Translation gives CASSEAGQARGSYNSPLHF. This sequence joins TRBV2 and TRBJ1-6, with 8 positions matching TRBD1. The CDR3 spans 19 residues. Trimming removed 0 bases from V and 0 bases from J; junction bases left unmatched: 7. From germline, CDR1 is SNHLY and CDR2 FYNNEI.

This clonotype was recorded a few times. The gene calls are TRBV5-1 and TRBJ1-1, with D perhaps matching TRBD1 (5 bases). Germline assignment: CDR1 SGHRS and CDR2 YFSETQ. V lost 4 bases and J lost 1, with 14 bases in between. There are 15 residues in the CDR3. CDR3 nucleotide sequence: TGCGCCAGCAGCCCACTGGGGCAGCCGAACACTGAAGCTTTCTTT. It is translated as CASSPLGQPNTEAFF.

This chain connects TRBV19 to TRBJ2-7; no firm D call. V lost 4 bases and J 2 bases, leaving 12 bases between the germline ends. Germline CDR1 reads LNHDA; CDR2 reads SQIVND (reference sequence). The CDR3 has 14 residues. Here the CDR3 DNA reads TGTGCCAGTAGTAGGGCAGTCGATGCCTACGAGCAGTACTTC. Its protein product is CASSRAVDAYEQYF.

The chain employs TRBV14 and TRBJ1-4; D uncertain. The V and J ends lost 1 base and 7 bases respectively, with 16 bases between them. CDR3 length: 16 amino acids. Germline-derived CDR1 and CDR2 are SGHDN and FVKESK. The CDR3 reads CASSQGGQAVGEKLFF. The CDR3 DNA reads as TGTGCCAGCAGCCAAGGCGGGCAGGCAGTGGGTGAAAAACTGTTTTTT.

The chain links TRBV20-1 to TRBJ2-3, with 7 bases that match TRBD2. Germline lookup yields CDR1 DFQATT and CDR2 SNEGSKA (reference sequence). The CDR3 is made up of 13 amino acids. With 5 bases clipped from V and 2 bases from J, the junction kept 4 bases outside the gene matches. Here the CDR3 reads CSALSGVTDTQYF. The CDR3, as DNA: TGCAGTGCTCTCAGCGGGGTCACAGATACGCAGTATTTT.

Here the CDR3 reads CSARKKPTDYEQYF. CDR3 bases: TGCAGTGCTAGGAAGAAACCTACGGACTACGAGCAGTACTTC. The chain is built from TRBV20-1 and TRBJ2-7, with no clear D. Germline V gene data show CDR1 as DFQATT and CDR2 as SNEGSKA (reference sequence). The ends were cut back, 3 bases at V and 3 bases at J, with 15 bases in the middle. This CDR3 region has 14 residues.

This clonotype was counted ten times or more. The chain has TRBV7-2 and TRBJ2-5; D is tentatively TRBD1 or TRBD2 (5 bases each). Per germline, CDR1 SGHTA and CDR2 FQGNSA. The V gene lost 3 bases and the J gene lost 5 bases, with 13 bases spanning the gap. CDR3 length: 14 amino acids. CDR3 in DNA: TGTGCCAGCAGCTTGGGGGACCCCCGGGAGACCCAGTACTTC. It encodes CASSLGDPRETQYF.

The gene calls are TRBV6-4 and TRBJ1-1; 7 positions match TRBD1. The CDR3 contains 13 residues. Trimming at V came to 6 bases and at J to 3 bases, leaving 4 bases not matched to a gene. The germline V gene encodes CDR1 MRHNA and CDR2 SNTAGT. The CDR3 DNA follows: TGTGCCAGCAGGGCCAGGGGGGACACTGAAGCTTTCTTT. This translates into CASRARGDTEAFF.

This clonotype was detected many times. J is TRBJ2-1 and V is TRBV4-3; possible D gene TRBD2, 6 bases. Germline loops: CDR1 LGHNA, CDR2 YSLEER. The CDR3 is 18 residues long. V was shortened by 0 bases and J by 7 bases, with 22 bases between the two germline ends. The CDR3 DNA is TGCGCCAGCAGCCAAGAACATTCCGGGGGAGCCCTTTGGAATGAGCAGTTCTTC. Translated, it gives CASSQEHSGGALWNEQFF.

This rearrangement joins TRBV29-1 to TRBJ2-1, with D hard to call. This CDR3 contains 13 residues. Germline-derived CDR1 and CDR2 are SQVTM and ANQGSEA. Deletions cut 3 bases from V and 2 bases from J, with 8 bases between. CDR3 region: CSVEVLAYNEQFF. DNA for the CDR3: TGCAGCGTTGAGGTCTTAGCCTACAATGAGCAGTTCTTC.

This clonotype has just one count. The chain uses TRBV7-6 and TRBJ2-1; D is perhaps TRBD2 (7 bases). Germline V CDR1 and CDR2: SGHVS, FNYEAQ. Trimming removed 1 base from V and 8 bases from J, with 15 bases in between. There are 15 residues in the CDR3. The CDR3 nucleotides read TGTGCCAGCAGCTTAGGCCAGGGGAGGGGGGATGAGCAGTTCTTC. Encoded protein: CASSLGQGRGDEQFF.

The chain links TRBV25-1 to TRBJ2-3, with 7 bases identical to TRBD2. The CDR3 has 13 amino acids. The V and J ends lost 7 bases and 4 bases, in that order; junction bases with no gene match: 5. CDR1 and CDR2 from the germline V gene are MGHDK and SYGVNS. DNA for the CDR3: TGTGCCAGCACAGGACTAGGCGCAGATACGCAGTATTTT. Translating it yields CASTGLGADTQYF.

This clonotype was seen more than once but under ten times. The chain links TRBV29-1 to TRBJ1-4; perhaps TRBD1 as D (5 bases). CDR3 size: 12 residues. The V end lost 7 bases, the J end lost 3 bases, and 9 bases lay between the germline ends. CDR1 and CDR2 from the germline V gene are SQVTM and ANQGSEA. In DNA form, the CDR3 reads TGCAGCGCGGGGGGTCCTAATGAAAAACTGTTTTTT. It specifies CSAGGPNEKLFF.

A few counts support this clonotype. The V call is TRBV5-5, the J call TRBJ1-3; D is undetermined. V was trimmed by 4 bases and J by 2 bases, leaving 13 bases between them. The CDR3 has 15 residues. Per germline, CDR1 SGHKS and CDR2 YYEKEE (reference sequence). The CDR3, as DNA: TGTGCCAGCAGCCGACCCCAGCCAGCTGGAAACACCATATATTTT. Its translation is CASSRPQPAGNTIYF.

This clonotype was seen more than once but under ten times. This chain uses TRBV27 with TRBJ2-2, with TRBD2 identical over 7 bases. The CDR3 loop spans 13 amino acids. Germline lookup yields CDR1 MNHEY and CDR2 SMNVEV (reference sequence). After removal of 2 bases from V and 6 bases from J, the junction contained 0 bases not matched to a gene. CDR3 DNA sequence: TGTGCCAGCAGTTTACGGGGGGCCGGGGAGCTGTTTTTT. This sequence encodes CASSLRGAGELFF.

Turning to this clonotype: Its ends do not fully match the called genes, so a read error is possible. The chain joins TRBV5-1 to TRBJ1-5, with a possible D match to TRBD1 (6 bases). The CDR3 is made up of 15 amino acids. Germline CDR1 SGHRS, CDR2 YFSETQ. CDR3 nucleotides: TGCGCCAGCAGGTTGGGGGGGGCTGGCAATCAGCCCCAGCATTTT. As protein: CASRLGGAGNQPQHF.

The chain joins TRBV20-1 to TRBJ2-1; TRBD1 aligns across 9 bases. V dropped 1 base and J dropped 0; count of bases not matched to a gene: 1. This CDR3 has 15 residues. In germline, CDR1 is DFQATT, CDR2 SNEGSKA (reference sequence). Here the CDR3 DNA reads TGCAGTGCTAGAGGGGACAGGGTCTCCTACAATGAGCAGTTCTTC. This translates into CSARGDRVSYNEQFF.

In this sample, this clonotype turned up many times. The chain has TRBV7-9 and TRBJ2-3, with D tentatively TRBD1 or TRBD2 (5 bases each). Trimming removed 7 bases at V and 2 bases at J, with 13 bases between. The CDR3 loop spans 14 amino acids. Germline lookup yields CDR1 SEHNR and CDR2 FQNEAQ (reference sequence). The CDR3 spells CASTSRGSTDTQYF. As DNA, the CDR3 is TGTGCCAGCACCTCGAGGGGCTCCACAGATACGCAGTATTTT.

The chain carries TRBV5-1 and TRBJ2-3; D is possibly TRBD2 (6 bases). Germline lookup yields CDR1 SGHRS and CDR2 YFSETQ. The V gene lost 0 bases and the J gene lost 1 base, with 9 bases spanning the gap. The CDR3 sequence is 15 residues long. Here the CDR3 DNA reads TGCGCCAGCAGCTTGGGACTAGTCGGCACAGATACGCAGTATTTT. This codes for CASSLGLVGTDTQYF.